The 26 T cell receptor beta chains given below trace back to one sample, sequenced in a study of breast tumors, draining lymph nodes, adjacent tissues. Via MiXCR, TCRdb re-called the multiplex PCR reads, giving one row per CDR3 protein. Of under 300,000 distinct CDR3 sequences in the sample, under 40% were seen once. Samples came from axillary lymph nodes draining the breast cancer. Sequencing was performed on axillary lymph node tissue. All receptors derive from a female donor with breast cancer. Some clones in this sample may be carry-over from other donors' samples.

The sample holds many counts of this clonotype. This rearrangement joins TRBV15 to TRBJ1-2; possible D gene TRBD1, 5 bases. Germline assignment: CDR1 LNHNV and CDR2 YYDKDF (reference sequence). The CDR3 sequence is 14 residues long. The V end lost 1 base, the J end lost 4 bases, and 10 bases lay between the germline ends. CDR3: CATSRVTGFYGYTF. The CDR3 DNA reads as TGTGCCACCAGCAGAGTAACAGGCTTCTATGGCTACACCTTC.

This clonotype was counted only a few times. V and J are TRBV24-1 and TRBJ2-7; the D is unclear. CDR1 is KGHDR, CDR2 SFDVKD, per germline. V shed 5 bases and J shed 4 bases, with 20 bases lying between them. The CDR3 runs 16 residues. The CDR3 coding sequence is TGTGCCACCAGTGCTACGACCCCTAGGAACGGGTACGAGCAGTACTTC. This sequence encodes CATSATTPRNGYEQYF.

The rearrangement links TRBV7-9 to TRBJ2-5, with TRBD1 matching 10 bases. Germline assignment: CDR1 SEHNR and CDR2 FQNEAQ (reference sequence). The CDR3 loop spans 16 amino acids. V lost 4 bases, J lost 5 bases, and 10 bases stayed unmatched. The CDR3 DNA reads as TGTGCCAGCAGCTCGGACAGGGGGATGAGGGTGGAGACCCAGTACTTC. This encodes CASSSDRGMRVETQYF. Supplemented by reference TRBV7-9 and TRBJ2-5, the full variable domain reads DTGVSQNPRHKITKRGQNVTFRCDPISEHNRLYWYRQTLGQGPEFLTYFQNEAQLEKSRLLSDRFSAERPKGSFSTLEIQRTEQGDSAMYLCASSSDRGMRVETQYFGPGTRLLVL.

The CDR3 spells CASSPKGSGGPGGQETQYF. For the CDR3, the DNA is TGTGCCAGCAGCCCAAAAGGTAGCGGGGGCCCCGGGGGGCAAGAGACCCAGTACTTC. V is TRBV7-2 and J is TRBJ2-5; the match to TRBD2 covers 9 bases. The germline gives CDR1 SGHTA, CDR2 FQGNSA. The CDR3 is 19 amino acids. Trimming cost V 5 bases and J 2 bases; bases outside gene matches: 18.

V and J are TRBV11-2 and TRBJ2-2, with D possibly being TRBD1 (6 bases). The CDR3 consists of 17 residues. Germline V gene sequence: CDR1 SGHAT, CDR2 FQNNGV. V was trimmed by 5 bases and J by 5 bases, leaving 21 bases between them. The CDR3 DNA reads as TGTGCCAGCAGCCCAGTTCGATACAGGGTCAGGACCGGGGAGCTGTTTTTT. Translated: CASSPVRYRVRTGELFF.

This clonotype was picked up many times. The chain couples TRBV20-1 to TRBJ2-5; 11 positions agree with TRBD1. V shed 6 bases, J shed 7 bases, and the junction held 10 bases outside the gene matches. CDR3 length: 14 amino acids. CDR1 and CDR2 (germline): DFQATT, SNEGSKA (reference sequence). This CDR3 is CSAPGTGGRATQYF. CDR3 nucleotide sequence: TGCAGTGCCCCGGGGACAGGGGGTCGTGCGACCCAGTACTTC.

This clonotype was detected many times. The chain employs TRBV6-5 and TRBJ1-6; unclear D gene. Germline lookup yields CDR1 MNHEY and CDR2 SVGAGI. Trimming stripped 4 bases from V and 5 bases from J, with 6 bases between. The CDR3 consists of 13 residues. CDR3 DNA sequence: TGTGCCAGCAGTTCCAGAGATAATTCACCCCTCCACTTT. It translates to CASSSRDNSPLHF.

The V and J genes are TRBV6-5 and TRBJ1-3; a weak D match, TRBD1 (6 bases). The CDR3 sequence is 16 residues long. The germline V gene encodes CDR1 MNHEY and CDR2 SVGAGI. V was shortened by 5 bases and J by 3 bases, with 17 bases between the two germline ends. In DNA, the CDR3 is TGTGCCAGCAGTGCGGGGGGGGGGCTTATTGGAAACACCATATATTTT. The encoded protein is CASSAGGGLIGNTIYF.

DNA for the CDR3: TGCGCCAGCAGCCACCAACCGCCGGGCCTCAATCAGCCCCAGCATTTT. Translated, it gives CASSHQPPGLNQPQHF. The chain has TRBV5-1 and TRBJ1-5; no clear D. Germline CDR1 is SGHRS and CDR2 is YFSETQ. The CDR3 has 16 residues. The V end was cut by 4 bases, the J end by 3 bases, with 17 bases between. The variable domain in full, with the rest retrieved from reference TRBV5-1 and TRBJ1-5, is KAGVTQTPRYLIKTRGQQVTLSCSPISGHRSVSWYQQTPGQGLQFLFEYFSETQRNKGNFPGRFSGRQFSNSRSEMNVSTLELGDSALYLCASSHQPPGLNQPQHFGDGTRLSIL.

On this clonotype: Just one base apart from a much larger clone, this may be a read error. This chain uses TRBV11-2 with TRBJ1-3; no clear D gene. The CDR3 is 14 amino acids. The germline V gene has CDR1 SGHAT and CDR2 FQNNGV. Trimming cost V 5 bases and J 6 bases, with 14 bases left between them. The CDR3 nucleotides are TGTGCCAGCAGCAAGGCACACCAAGTAAACACCATATATTTT. It is translated as CASSKAHQVNTIYF.

This clonotype was found many times. The chain uses TRBV2 and TRBJ2-7; 10 nucleotides match TRBD2. Germline V gene lookup returns CDR1 SNHLY and CDR2 FYNNEI. After removal of 0 bases from V and 11 bases from J, the junction contained 7 bases not matched to a gene. The CDR3 is 14 residues long. For the CDR3, the DNA is TGTGCCAGCAGTGAAGCCGAGCGGGAGGGATCCGAGTACTTC. Its protein is CASSEAEREGSEYF.

The sample holds many counts of this clonotype. V is TRBV6-1 and J is TRBJ2-7; tentatively, D is TRBD1 (6 bases). This CDR3 spans 12 amino acids. Germline V gives CDR1 MNHNS, CDR2 SASEGT. Trimming pared 8 bases from V and 4 bases from J, leaving 12 bases between. The chain's CDR3 is CASYIGGYEQYF. The DNA of the CDR3 is TGTGCCAGCTACATAGGGGGTTACGAGCAGTACTTC.

This clonotype was detected only a few times. A read error may be the cause here, since a much bigger clone is one base away. The rearrangement joins TRBV5-1 to TRBJ2-1; D gene uncertain. The CDR3 loop spans 12 amino acids. CDR1 is SGHRS, CDR2 YFSETQ, per germline. Written as DNA, the CDR3 is TGCGCCAGCAGCCCCCATTACAATGAGCACTTCTTC. Protein: CASSPHYNEHFF. Complete variable domain (other parts from reference TRBV5-1 and TRBJ2-1): KAGVTQTPRYLIKTRGQQVTLSCSPISGHRSVSWYQQTPGQGLQFLFEYFSETQRNKGNFPGRFSGRQFSNSRSEMNVSTLELGDSALYLCASSPHYNEHFFGPGTRLTVL.

The chain carries TRBV29-1 and TRBJ2-7; D unresolved. The ends were cut back, 4 bases at V and 3 bases at J, with 7 bases in the middle. The CDR3 is 11 residues long. Per the germline V gene, CDR1 is SQVTM and CDR2 is ANQGSEA. Here the CDR3 reads CSVVGYYEQYF. Written as DNA, the CDR3 is TGCAGCGTTGTCGGATACTACGAGCAGTACTTC.

This clonotype was detected many times. A much larger clone sits a single nucleotide away, making a read error possible. The chain employs TRBV6-5 and TRBJ2-5; TRBD2 agrees at 7 bases. V lost 6 bases, J lost 4 bases, and 11 bases stayed unmatched. Germline assignment: CDR1 MNHEY and CDR2 SVGAGI. This CDR3 region has 15 residues. CDR3 nucleotide sequence: TGTGCCAGCAGCCGCGGAGCGGGGTTACGAGAGACCCAGTACTTC. It is translated as CASSRGAGLRETQYF.

There are many counts of this clonotype. The V call is TRBV18, the J call TRBJ2-2; possibly TRBD1 for D (5 bases). There are 14 residues in the CDR3. Trimming took 6 bases from V and 5 from J, leaving 13 bases between them. The germline gives CDR1 KGHSH, CDR2 LQKENI. This chain's CDR3 is CASSPDQGTGELFF. CDR3 coding DNA: TGTGCCAGCTCTCCTGACCAGGGTACCGGGGAGCTGTTTTTT.

This clonotype was seen a single time. This may arise from a read error, as a much more abundant clone is one base away. The chain uses TRBV6-1 and TRBJ1-6, with 7 positions matching TRBD1. The ends lost 5 bases at V and 6 bases at J; junction bases unmatched: 4. The germline V gene has CDR1 MNHNS and CDR2 SASEGT. The CDR3 loop spans 14 amino acids. The CDR3 DNA is TGTGCCAGCAGTCCCTGGGACAGTAATTCACCCCTCCACTTT. It yields the protein CASSPWDSNSPLHF.

This chain joins TRBV10-3 and TRBJ1-2; 7 bases map to TRBD1. This CDR3 has 19 amino acids. The ends lost 4 bases at V and 3 bases at J; junction bases unmatched: 20. Germline CDR1 ENHRY, CDR2 SYGVKD. CDR3 protein: CAISGASGRTGTDYYGYTF. The CDR3 DNA sequence: TGTGCCATCAGTGGGGCTAGCGGGAGGACCGGGACAGACTACTATGGCTACACCTTC.

This sequence joins TRBV5-5 and TRBJ2-3; the D gene is possibly TRBD2 (6 bases). This CDR3 region has 15 residues. From germline, CDR1 is SGHKS and CDR2 YYEKEE (reference sequence). V was cut by 2 bases and J by 2 bases, with 12 bases left in between. The DNA of the CDR3 is TGTGCCAGCAGCTTAGCGGAGGGGAACACAGATACGCAGTATTTT. It specifies CASSLAEGNTDTQYF.

About this clonotype: A read error may be the cause here, since a much bigger clone is one base away. The chain carries TRBV12-3 or TRBV12-4 and TRBJ2-5; TRBD1 is a possible D gene (5 bases). This CDR3 is 14 amino acids long. DNA of the CDR3: TGCGCCAGCAGCCACGATGTCAGGGCTGAGACCCAGTACTTC. Its translation is CASSHDVRAETQYF.

In this sample, this clonotype turned up many times. V is TRBV6-6 and J is TRBJ2-5, with D possibly TRBD2 on 6 matching bases. The germline V gene encodes CDR1 MNHNY and CDR2 SVGAGI (reference sequence). The CDR3 loop spans 15 amino acids. V was clipped by 4 bases and J by 2 bases, with 14 bases between them. CDR3 amino acids: CASSSGDSLQETQYF. Written as DNA, the CDR3 is TGTGCCAGCAGTTCTGGGGACTCACTTCAAGAGACCCAGTACTTC.

This clonotype was picked up many times. V usage is TRBV19 and J usage is TRBJ2-2, with D tentatively TRBD1 or TRBD2 (5 bases each). The V gene lost 5 bases and the J gene lost 4 bases, with 14 bases spanning the gap. There are 15 residues in the CDR3. Germline CDR1 and CDR2: LNHDA and SQIVND (reference sequence). CDR3: CASSGRDRITGELFF. Written as DNA, the CDR3 is TGTGCCAGTAGTGGCCGGGACCGCATCACCGGGGAGCTGTTTTTT.

Concerning this clonotype itself: This may be a read error, as it is one base from a much larger clone. V is TRBV11-3 and J is TRBJ2-5; TRBD2 aligns across 10 bases. The CDR3 sequence is 16 residues long. Germline V lookup: CDR1 SGHNT, CDR2 YENEEA. The V segment lost 4 bases and the J segment 3 bases; nucleotides outside the gene matches: 8. The CDR3 reads CASSSGLAAGEETQYF. CDR3 in DNA: TGTGCCAGCAGCTCCGGACTAGCGGCGGGGGAAGAGACCCAGTACTTC.

CDR3 in amino acids: CASSPNTEAFF. The CDR3, as DNA: TGTGCCAGCAGCCCTAACACTGAAGCTTTCTTT. The gene calls are TRBV14 and TRBJ1-1; D ambiguous. The ends were cut back, 4 bases at V and 2 bases at J, with 2 bases in the middle. Germline V gene data show CDR1 as SGHDN and CDR2 as FVKESK. The length of the CDR3 is 11 residues.

Notes on this clonotype: This may arise from a read error, as a much more abundant clone is one base away. This sequence joins TRBV19 and TRBJ2-2; possibly TRBD2 for D (6 bases). Germline V gives CDR1 LNHDA, CDR2 SQIVND (reference sequence). CDR3 size: 14 residues. The CDR3 coding sequence is TGTGCCTCCCAGCAGAACGCGAACACCGGGGGGCTGTTTTTT. It codes for CASQQNANTGGLFF.

For this clonotype: The junction differs from germline at one of its ends, possibly a read error. This chain links TRBV12-3 or TRBV12-4 with TRBJ2-3; 8 positions agree with TRBD2. The CDR3 extends over 16 amino acids. The CDR3 reads CAGSLEVAGNTDTQYF. DNA of the CDR3: TGTGCCGGCAGTTTAGAGGTAGCGGGGAACACAGACACGCAGTATTTT.